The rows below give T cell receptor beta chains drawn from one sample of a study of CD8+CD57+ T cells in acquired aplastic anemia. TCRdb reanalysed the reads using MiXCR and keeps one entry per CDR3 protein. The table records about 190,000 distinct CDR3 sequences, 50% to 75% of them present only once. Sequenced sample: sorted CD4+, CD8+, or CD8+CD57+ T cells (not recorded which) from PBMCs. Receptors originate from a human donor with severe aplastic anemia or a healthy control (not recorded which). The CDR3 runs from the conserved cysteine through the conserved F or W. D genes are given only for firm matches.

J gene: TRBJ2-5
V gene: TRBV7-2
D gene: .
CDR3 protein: CASSQDEPGTQYF

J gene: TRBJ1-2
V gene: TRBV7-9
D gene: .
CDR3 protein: CASSTSRTRGYTF

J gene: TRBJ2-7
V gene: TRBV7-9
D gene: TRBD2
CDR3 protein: CASSLSGTRRDEQYF

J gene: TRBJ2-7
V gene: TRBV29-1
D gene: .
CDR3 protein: CSVVSDSYEQYF

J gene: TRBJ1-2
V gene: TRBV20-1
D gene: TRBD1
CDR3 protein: CSPTTGAYGYTF

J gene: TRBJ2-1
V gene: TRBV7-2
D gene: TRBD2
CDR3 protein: CASSLRAPTTSGRGNEQFF

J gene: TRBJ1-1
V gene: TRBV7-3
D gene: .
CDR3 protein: CASRRTEAFF

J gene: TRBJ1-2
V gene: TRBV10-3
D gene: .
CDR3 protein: CAISESQVFYGYTF

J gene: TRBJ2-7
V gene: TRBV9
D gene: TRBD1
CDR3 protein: CASSVALPGTGPDEQYF

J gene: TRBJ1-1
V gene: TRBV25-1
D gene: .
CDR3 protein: CASSAPTLRGRGTEAFF

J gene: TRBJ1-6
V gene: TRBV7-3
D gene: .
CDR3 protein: CASSSDSQNSPLHF

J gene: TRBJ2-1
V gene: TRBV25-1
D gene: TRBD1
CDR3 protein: CASSEGQANEQFF

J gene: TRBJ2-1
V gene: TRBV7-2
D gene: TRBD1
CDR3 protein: CASSPGTAYNEQFF

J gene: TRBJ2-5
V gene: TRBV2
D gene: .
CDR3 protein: CASSPPVGAETQYF

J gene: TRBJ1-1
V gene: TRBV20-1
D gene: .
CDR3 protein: CSAKEGSHTEAFF

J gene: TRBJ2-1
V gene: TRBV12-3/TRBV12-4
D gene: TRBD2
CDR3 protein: CASSPGLAGEQQFF

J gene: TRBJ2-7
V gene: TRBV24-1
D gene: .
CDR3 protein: CATSSLGLYEQYF

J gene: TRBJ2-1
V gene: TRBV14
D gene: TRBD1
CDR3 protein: CASSREGARDREQFF

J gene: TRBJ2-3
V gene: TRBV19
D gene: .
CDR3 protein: CASSMGGGADTQYF

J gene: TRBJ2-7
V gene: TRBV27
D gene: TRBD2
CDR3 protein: CASSSGLSAYEQYF

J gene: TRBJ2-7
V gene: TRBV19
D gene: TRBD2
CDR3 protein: CASSVSPGGSYEQYF

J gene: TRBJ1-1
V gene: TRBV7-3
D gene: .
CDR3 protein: CASSILATTEAFF

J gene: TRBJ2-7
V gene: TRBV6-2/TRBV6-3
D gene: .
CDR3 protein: CASSYLGEQYF

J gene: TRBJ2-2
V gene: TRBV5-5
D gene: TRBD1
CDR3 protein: CASRQPDRGEIGELFF

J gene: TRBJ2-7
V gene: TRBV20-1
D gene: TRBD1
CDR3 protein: CSASGGQGYHEQYF

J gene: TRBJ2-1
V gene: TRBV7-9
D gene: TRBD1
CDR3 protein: CASSSPGQGAYNEQFF

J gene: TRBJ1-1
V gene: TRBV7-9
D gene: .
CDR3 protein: CASSLGQGPEAFF

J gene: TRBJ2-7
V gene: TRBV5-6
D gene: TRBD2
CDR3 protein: CASSLGLAVYEQYF

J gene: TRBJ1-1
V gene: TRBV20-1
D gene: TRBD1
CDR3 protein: CSARRTGGAEAFF

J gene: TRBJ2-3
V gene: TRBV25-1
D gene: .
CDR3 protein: CASAQGDTQYF

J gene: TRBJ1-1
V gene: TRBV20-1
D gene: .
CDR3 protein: CSAILTGVLNTEAFF

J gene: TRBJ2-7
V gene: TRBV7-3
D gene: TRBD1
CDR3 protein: CASSPTTGSYEQYF

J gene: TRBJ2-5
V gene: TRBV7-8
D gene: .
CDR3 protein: CASSLDSSDGETQYF

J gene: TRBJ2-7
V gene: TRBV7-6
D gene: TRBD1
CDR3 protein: CASSSGTGYEQYF

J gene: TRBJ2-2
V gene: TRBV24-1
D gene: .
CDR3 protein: CATSATAEQRGELFF

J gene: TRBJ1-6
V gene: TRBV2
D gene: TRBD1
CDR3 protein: CASSKRQGASPLHF

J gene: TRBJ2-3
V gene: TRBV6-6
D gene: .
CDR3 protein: CASSYTGTPGDTQYF

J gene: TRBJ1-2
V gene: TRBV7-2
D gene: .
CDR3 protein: CASSLLSGYGYTF

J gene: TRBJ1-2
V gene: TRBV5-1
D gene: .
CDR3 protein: CASSLDWELARYGYTF

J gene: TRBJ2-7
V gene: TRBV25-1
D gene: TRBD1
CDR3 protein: CASSGHGQVSYEQYF

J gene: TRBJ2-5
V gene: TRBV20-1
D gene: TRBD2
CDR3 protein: CSARLAGEWETQYF

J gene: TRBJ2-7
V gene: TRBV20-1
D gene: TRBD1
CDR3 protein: CSASSTGGYEQYF